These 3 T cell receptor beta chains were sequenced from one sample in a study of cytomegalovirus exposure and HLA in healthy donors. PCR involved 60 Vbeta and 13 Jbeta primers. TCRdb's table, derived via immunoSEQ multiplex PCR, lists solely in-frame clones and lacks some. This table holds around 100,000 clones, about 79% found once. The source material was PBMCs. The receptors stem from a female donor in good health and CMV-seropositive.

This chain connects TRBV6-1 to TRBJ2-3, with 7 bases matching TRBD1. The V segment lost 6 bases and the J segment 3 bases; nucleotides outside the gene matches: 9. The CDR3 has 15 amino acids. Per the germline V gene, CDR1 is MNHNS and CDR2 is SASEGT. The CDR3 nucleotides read TGTGCCAGCAGGCCTGACAGGGTCTGGACAGATACGCAGTATTTT. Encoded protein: CASRPDRVWTDTQYF.

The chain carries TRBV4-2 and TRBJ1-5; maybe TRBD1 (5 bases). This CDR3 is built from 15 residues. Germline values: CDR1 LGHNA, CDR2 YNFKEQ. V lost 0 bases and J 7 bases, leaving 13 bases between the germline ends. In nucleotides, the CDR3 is TGTGCCAGCAGCCAAGAGGCGGGGGGTTGGCAGCCCCAGCATTTT. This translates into CASSQEAGGWQPQHF.

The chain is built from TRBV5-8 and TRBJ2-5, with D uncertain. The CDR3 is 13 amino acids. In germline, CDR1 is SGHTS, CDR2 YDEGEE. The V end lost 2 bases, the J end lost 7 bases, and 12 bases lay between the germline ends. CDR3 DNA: TGTGCCAGCAGCTTTCCGGCAGGTCCGACCCAGTACTTC. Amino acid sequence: CASSFPAGPTQYF.